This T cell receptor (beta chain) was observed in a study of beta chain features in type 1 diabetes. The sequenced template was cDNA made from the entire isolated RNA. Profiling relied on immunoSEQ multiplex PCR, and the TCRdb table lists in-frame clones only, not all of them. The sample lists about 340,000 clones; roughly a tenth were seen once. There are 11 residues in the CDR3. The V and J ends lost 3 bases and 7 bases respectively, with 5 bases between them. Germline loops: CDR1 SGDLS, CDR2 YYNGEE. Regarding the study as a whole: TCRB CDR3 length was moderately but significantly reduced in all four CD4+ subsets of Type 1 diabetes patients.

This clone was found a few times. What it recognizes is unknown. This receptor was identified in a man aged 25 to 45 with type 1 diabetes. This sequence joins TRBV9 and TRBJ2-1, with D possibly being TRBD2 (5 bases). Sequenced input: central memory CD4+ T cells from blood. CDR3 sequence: CASSGRNEQFF. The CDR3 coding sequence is TGTGCCAGCAGCGGGAGGAATGAGCAGTTCTTC.